Below are 18 T cell receptor beta chains sequenced from a single sample in a study of T cells in Graves' hyperthyroidism and ophthalmopathy. Amplified TCR beta CDR3 regions derived from RNA transcripts. HTBI primers were employed in a first-round RT-PCR of the TCR CDR3. One entry per CDR3 protein, called by TCRdb with MiXCR from the multiplex PCR reads. Of more than 550,000 distinct CDR3 sequences in the sample, over 40% were seen once. Material for sequencing was peripheral blood or thyroid tissue (not recorded which). All receptors come from an adult man with Graves' disease, either hyperthyroidism or ophthalmopathy (not recorded which).

On this clonotype itself: A clone one base away is much larger, so this may be a read error. This rearrangement joins TRBV2 to TRBJ1-4; D is uncertain. V was shortened by 7 bases and J by 5 bases, with 8 bases between the two germline ends. CDR3 length equals 12 residues. Germline CDR1 is SNHLY and CDR2 is FYNNEI. Here the CDR3 reads CASIKLNEKLFF. The DNA of the CDR3 is TGTGCCAGCATCAAGCTCAATGAAAAACTGTTTTTT.

This clonotype appeared a single time. The gene calls are TRBV9 and TRBJ2-7; tentative D call: TRBD1 (5 bases). The CDR3 loop spans 14 amino acids. The V end lost 0 bases, the J end lost 2 bases, and 9 bases lay between the germline ends. Looked up from germline, CDR1 is SGDLS and CDR2 is YYNGEE. CDR3 sequence: CASSVGGIAYEQYF. The DNA of the CDR3 is TGTGCCAGCAGCGTAGGGGGCATTGCCTACGAGCAGTACTTC.

DNA for the CDR3: TGTGCTAGTTTGGGGGTCTCTGGGGCCAACGTCCTGACTTTC. It specifies CASLGVSGANVLTF. The chain combines TRBV19 with TRBJ2-6; the D call may be TRBD1 or TRBD2 (5 bases each). The germline V gene has CDR1 LNHDA and CDR2 SQIVND (reference sequence). The length of the CDR3 is 14 residues. Together with reference TRBV19 and TRBJ2-6, the CDR3 gives the full variable domain: DGGITQSPKYLFRKEGQNVTLSCEQNLNHDAMYWYRQDPGQGLRLIYYSQIVNDFQKGDIAEGYSVSREKKESFPLTVTSAQKNPTAFYLCASLGVSGANVLTFGAGSRLTVL.

This clonotype was found many times. The genes are TRBV7-9 and TRBJ1-2; D gene uncertain. CDR1 SEHNR and CDR2 FQNEAQ come from the germline V gene (reference sequence). This CDR3 contains 13 residues. Trimming removed 4 bases at V and 3 bases at J, with 9 bases between. The CDR3 nucleotides are TGTGCCAGCAGCTCCCAATGGGACTATGGCTACACCTTC. Protein product: CASSSQWDYGYTF.

The sample holds many counts of this clonotype. The chain recombines TRBV2 with TRBJ1-5, with D unresolved. This CDR3 region has 14 residues. V was shortened by 8 bases and J by 4 bases, with 15 bases between the two germline ends. Germline assignment: CDR1 SNHLY and CDR2 FYNNEI. CDR3 in amino acids: CASRRRLGNQPQHF. The CDR3, as DNA: TGTGCCAGCCGACGGAGGTTGGGTAATCAGCCCCAGCATTTT.

This clonotype was seen only a few times. This sequence joins TRBV2 and TRBJ1-5; 7 bases are a match to TRBD1. V lost 6 bases to trimming and J lost 4 bases; unmatched junction nucleotides: 9. The CDR3 is 15 amino acids. Per germline, CDR1 SNHLY and CDR2 FYNNEI. CDR3 sequence (DNA): TGTGCCAGCAGGCTTGACAGGGCGGGTAATCAGCCCCAGCATTTT. Translating it yields CASRLDRAGNQPQHF. The complete variable domain, with remaining parts taken from reference TRBV2 and TRBJ1-5, reads EPEVTQTPSHQVTQMGQEVILRCVPISNHLYFYWYRQILGQKVEFLVSFYNNEISEKSEIFDDQFSVERPDGSNFTLKIRSTKLEDSAMYFCASRLDRAGNQPQHFGDGTRLSIL.

V gene TRBV11-1 combines with J gene TRBJ1-6; no clear D gene. Germline V CDR1 and CDR2: SGHAT, FQDESV (reference sequence). This CDR3 has 11 amino acids. CDR3 nucleotides: TGTGCTATCAGTGGTAATTCACCCCTCCACTTT. Its translation is CAISGNSPLHF.

The sample holds a few counts of this clonotype. V gene TRBV6-5 combines with J gene TRBJ1-1, with a weak D call TRBD1 (6 bases). The CDR3 sequence is 16 residues long. Germline V CDR1 and CDR2: MNHEY, SVGAGI. Trimming shortened V by 4 bases and J by 1 base, and 16 bases separated the two germline ends. In DNA, the CDR3 is TGTGCCAGCAGTTTCCGGACAGCCAATTGGAACACTGAAGCTTTCTTT. Encoded protein: CASSFRTANWNTEAFF.

The gene calls are TRBV2 and TRBJ2-7; D may be TRBD2 (5 bases). The V gene's germline CDR1 is SNHLY and CDR2 FYNNEI. V was cut by 3 bases and J by 5 bases, with 14 bases left in between. The CDR3 has 14 amino acids. CDR3: CASSEWESVDEQYF. The CDR3 DNA sequence: TGTGCCAGCAGTGAGTGGGAGTCAGTCGACGAGCAGTACTTC.

The chain combines TRBV2 with TRBJ1-5; the D gene is possibly TRBD1 (5 bases). Germline CDR1 is SNHLY and CDR2 is FYNNEI. This CDR3 has 16 amino acids. V was cut by 0 bases and J by 2 bases, with 11 bases left in between. The CDR3 here is CASSEAGRGGNQPQHF. The CDR3, as DNA: TGTGCCAGCAGTGAAGCGGGGAGGGGTGGCAATCAGCCCCAGCATTTT.

This clonotype was counted a few times. It may be a read error: a sequence one base away is much more abundant. The chain carries TRBV10-3 and TRBJ1-2; 7 nucleotides agree with TRBD1. Trimming removed 6 bases from V and 7 bases from J; junction bases left unmatched: 8. The germline V gene has CDR1 ENHRY and CDR2 SYGVKD. This CDR3 spans 13 amino acids. In DNA, the CDR3 is TGTGCCATCAGCAAACAGGGGACGGGTGGCTACACCTTC. The encoded protein is CAISKQGTGGYTF.

Points on this clonotype: Being one base from a much bigger clone, this may be a read error. The chain couples TRBV29-1 to TRBJ1-4; D is unresolved. Germline CDR1 SQVTM, CDR2 ANQGSEA. The CDR3 is 13 amino acids. The CDR3 sequence: CSARDTTNGKLFF. The DNA for the CDR3 is TGCAGTGCTAGAGACACAACTAATGGAAAACTGTTTTTT.

The chain recombines TRBV7-8 with TRBJ1-2; 9 nucleotides line up with TRBD1. The germline CDR1 and CDR2 sequences are SGHVS and FQNEAQ. The ends lost 5 bases at V and 3 bases at J; junction bases unmatched: 7. This CDR3 is 15 amino acids long. CDR3 DNA sequence: TGTGCCAGCAGCGCGCACAGGGGGCGCGACTATGGCTACACCTTC. Its translation: CASSAHRGRDYGYTF.

The gene calls are TRBV19 and TRBJ2-2, with D unresolved. The CDR3 loop spans 14 amino acids. From germline, CDR1 is LNHDA and CDR2 SQIVND (reference sequence). The germline V and J ends were trimmed by 6 bases and 0 bases, with 8 bases remaining between them. CDR3 sequence: CASRSLTNTGELFF. The DNA of the CDR3 is TGTGCCAGTAGGTCACTTACGAACACCGGGGAGCTGTTTTTT.

Many counts were recorded for this clonotype. The V gene is TRBV20-1, the J gene TRBJ2-5; D is perhaps TRBD1 (5 bases). In germline, CDR1 is DFQATT, CDR2 SNEGSKA (reference sequence). This CDR3 has 13 amino acids. Trimming left V 1 base short and J 1 base short, with 7 bases between. The CDR3 loop is CSARVRVQETQYF. CDR3 DNA: TGCAGTGCTAGAGTCAGGGTCCAAGAGACCCAGTACTTC.

The chain has TRBV6-6 and TRBJ2-5; D remains ambiguous. CDR3 length: 9 amino acids. Trimming cost V 6 bases and J 9 bases, with 5 bases left between them. Germline V gene lookup returns CDR1 MNHNY and CDR2 SVGAGI (reference sequence). This CDR3 is CASSPAQYF. CDR3 coding DNA: TGTGCCAGCAGCCCGGCCCAGTACTTC.

To note about this clonotype: This may be a read error, as it is one base from a much larger clone. This sequence joins TRBV20-1 and TRBJ1-2; no clear D. From germline, CDR1 is DFQATT and CDR2 SNEGSKA (reference sequence). The V end was cut by 2 bases, the J end by 3 bases, with 1 base between. The CDR3 has 10 residues. CDR3 sequence reads: CSARYYGYTF. As DNA, the CDR3 is TGCAGTGCTAGATACTATGGCTACACCTTC.

This clonotype was seen only once. The chain is built from TRBV15 and TRBJ1-3; D perhaps matches TRBD1 (6 bases). CDR1 and CDR2 (germline): LNHNV, YYDKDF (reference sequence). Trimming took off 3 bases at V and 9 bases at J, with 18 bases between the two ends. The CDR3 covers 15 residues. The CDR3 nucleotides read TGTGCCACCAGCAGCTCCTTTACAGGGCCCGGCACCATATATTTT. It specifies CATSSSFTGPGTIYF.